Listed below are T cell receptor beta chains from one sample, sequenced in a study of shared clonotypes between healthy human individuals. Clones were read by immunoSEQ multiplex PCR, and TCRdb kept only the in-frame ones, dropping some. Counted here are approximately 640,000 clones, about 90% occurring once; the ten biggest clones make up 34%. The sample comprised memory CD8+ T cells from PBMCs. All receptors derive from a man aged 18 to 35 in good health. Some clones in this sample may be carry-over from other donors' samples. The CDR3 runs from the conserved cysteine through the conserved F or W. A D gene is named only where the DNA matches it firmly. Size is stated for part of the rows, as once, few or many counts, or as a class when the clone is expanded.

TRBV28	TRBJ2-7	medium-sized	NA	TGTGCCAGCAGTTTTCTGGGCAACTCCTACGAGCAGTACTTC	CASSFLGNSYEQYF
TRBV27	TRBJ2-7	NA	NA	TGTGCCAGCAGTTTATGGGGACGGGACGGCGAGCAGTACTTC	CASSLWGRDGEQYF
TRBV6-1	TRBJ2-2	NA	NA	TGTGCCAGCAGAGGGGGTACCGGGGAGCTGTTTTTT	CASRGGTGELFF
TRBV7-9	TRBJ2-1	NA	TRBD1	TGTGCCAGCAGCTCCTCCGGGACAGGGGGCAATGAGCAGTTCTTC	CASSSSGTGGNEQFF
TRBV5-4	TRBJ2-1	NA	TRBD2	TGTGCCAGCAGGGGGACTAGCGGGGCTCTGTACAATGAGCAGTTCTTC	CASRGTSGALYNEQFF
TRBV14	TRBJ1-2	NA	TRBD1	TGTGCCAGCAGCGCCCGGACAGGCGGCTACACCTTC	CASSARTGGYTF
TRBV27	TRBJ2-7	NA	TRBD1	TGTGCCAGCAGCGGGCGGGGACAGGGTGATCCCTACGAGCAGTACTTC	CASSGRGQGDPYEQYF
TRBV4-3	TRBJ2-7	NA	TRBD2	TGCGCCAGCAGCCAAGTGCTAGCGGGGGACTACGAGCAGTACTTC	CASSQVLAGDYEQYF
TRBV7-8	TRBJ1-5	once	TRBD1	TGTGCCAGCAGCGATACCCCCGGGACAGAACCCTCAAATCAGCCCCAGCATTTT	CASSDTPGTEPSNQPQHF
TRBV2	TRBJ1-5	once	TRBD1	TGTGCCAGCAGTGGGACAGGGGGCCCTTATAGCAATCAGCCCCAGCATTTT	CASSGTGGPYSNQPQHF
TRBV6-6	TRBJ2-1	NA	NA	TGTGCCAGCAGTTACGCCTCCGAGCAGTTCTTC	CASSYASEQFF
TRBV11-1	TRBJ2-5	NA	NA	TGTGCCAGCAGCTTAGTCGGGGTCCAAGAGACCCAGTACTTC	CASSLVGVQETQYF
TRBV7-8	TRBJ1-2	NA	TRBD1	TGTGCCAGCAGCCAAGACAGGGGGCGCCCCTACGGCTACACCTTC	CASSQDRGRPYGYTF
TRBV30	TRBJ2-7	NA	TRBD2	TGTGCCCAGACTAGCTTGTATCTGGGGGAGCAGTACTTC	CAQTSLYLGEQYF
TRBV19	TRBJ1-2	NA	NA	TGTGCCAGTAGTATCGCCCCCAGGGATTGGTACGGCTACACCTTC	CASSIAPRDWYGYTF
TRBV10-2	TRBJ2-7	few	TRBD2	TGCGCCAGCAGTGAGTCGCGGGGACTAGCGGGAGTGAGGGACTTC	CASSESRGLAGVRDF
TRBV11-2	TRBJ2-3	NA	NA	TGTGCCAGCAGCTTAGTGTGGCAAGGCACAGATACGCAGTATTTT	CASSLVWQGTDTQYF
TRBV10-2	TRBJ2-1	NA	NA	TGCGCCAGCAGTGAAGGACAGAGCTCCTACAATGAGCAGTTCTTC	CASSEGQSSYNEQFF
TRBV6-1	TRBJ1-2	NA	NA	TGTGCCAGCACCCCGAGCTATGGCTACACCTTC	CASTPSYGYTF
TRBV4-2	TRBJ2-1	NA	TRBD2	TGTGCCAGCAGCCAAGGCCCCACCGGGAGGAATGAGCAGTTCTTC	CASSQGPTGRNEQFF
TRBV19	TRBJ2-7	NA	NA	TGTGCCAGTACCGTGGGGGACACAGGAACATACGAGCAGTACTTC	CASTVGDTGTYEQYF
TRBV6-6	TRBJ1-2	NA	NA	TGTGCCAGCAGTTACTCGAATCTCGACCTCTATGGCTACACCTTC	CASSYSNLDLYGYTF
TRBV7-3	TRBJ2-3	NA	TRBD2	TGTGCCAGCAGCTCCTTAGCGGGAGATGTAGATACGCAGTATTTT	CASSSLAGDVDTQYF
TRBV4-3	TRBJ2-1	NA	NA	TGCGCCAGCAGCCAAGGGTCAGGGGTCCGCAATGAGCAGTTCTTC	CASSQGSGVRNEQFF
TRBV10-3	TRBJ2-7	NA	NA	TGTGCCATCAGTGAGTCGATCACTAGGATCTCCTACGAGCAGTACTTC	CAISESITRISYEQYF
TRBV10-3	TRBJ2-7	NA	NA	TGTGCCATCCTTGTTTTAGGGGATCGCGGCGAGCAGTACTTC	CAILVLGDRGEQYF
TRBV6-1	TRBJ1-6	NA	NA	TGTGCCAGCAGTGAAGCGCCCGGGGCAGGACTTTCACCCCTCCACTTT	CASSEAPGAGLSPLHF
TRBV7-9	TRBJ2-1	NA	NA	TGTGCCAGCAGCTTACTCCCTAGTCCCCTGGCGTATGAGCAGTTCTTC	CASSLLPSPLAYEQFF
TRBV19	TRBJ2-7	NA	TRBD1	TGTGCCAGTAGTCTGACAGGGGATGCCTACGAGCAGTACTTC	CASSLTGDAYEQYF
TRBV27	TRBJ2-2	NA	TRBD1	TGTGCCAGCAGTTTATCGGCCGGGACAGAGAACACCGGGGAGCTGTTTTTT	CASSLSAGTENTGELFF
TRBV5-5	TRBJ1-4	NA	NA	TGTGCCAGCAGCTTGGATGAAAAACTGTTTTTT	CASSLDEKLFF
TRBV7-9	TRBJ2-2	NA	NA	TGTGCCAGCAGCTTAAGTCTCCGACAGGCAGACGGGGAGCTGTTTTTT	CASSLSLRQADGELFF
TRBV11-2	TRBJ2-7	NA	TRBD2	TGTGCCAGCAGCTTAGTTCGCGGGAGGGACGGAGGGCATCTCTACGAGCAGTACTTC	CASSLVRGRDGGHLYEQYF